This T cell receptor beta chain appears in the sequencing data of a study of blood T cells in healthy people across ages. Findings and limits, study-wide: Getting older went along with TCR beta diversity per million T cells dropping roughly linearly.

To note about this clonotype: Its antigen is undetermined.

Next came a second PCR, run for about 7 to 11 cycles, which used a sample-barcoded 5' primer along with a J-beta primer mix. The authors tagged each cDNA molecule using a template-switch adaptor with 12 random nucleotides. Via MiXCR, TCRdb re-called the 5' RACE reads, giving one row per CDR3 protein. The sample has around 2 million distinct CDR3 sequences, around 40% seen once. This TCR came from a human donor in good health. The specimen sequenced was blood.

The CDR3 bases are TGCAGCGTTAGCCAGGGTGGCTATGGCTACACCTTC. It encodes CSVSQGGYGYTF. J is TRBJ1-2 and V is TRBV29-1, with D possibly being TRBD1 (5 bases). Trimming took off 5 bases at V and 4 bases at J, with 11 bases between the two ends. The CDR3 contains 12 residues. In germline, CDR1 is SQVTM, CDR2 ANQGSEA.